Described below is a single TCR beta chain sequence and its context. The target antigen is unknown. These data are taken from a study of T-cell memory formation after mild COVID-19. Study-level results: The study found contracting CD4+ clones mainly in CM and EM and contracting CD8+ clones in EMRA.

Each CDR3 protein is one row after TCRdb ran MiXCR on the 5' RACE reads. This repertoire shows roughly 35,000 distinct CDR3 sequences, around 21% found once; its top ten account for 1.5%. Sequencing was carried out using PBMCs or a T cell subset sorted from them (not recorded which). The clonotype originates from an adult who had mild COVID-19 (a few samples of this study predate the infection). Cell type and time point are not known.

CDR3 loop: CASSQATGGGDQPQHF. Written as DNA, the CDR3 is TGTGCCAGCAGCCAAGCCACAGGGGGCGGTGATCAGCCCCAGCATTTT. V usage is TRBV3-1 and J usage is TRBJ1-5, with 9 bases matching TRBD1. Germline lookup yields CDR1 LGHDT and CDR2 YNNKEL (reference sequence). Losses at the gene ends were 1 base for V and 5 bases for J; bases not matched to a gene: 6. This CDR3 is 16 amino acids long.